Below are 17 T cell receptor beta chains sequenced from a single sample in a study of long-term antiretroviral therapy in people with HIV. Running of the v3.0 immunoSEQ assay took place at survey level. Sequenced by immunoSEQ multiplex PCR; TCRdb stores in-frame clones only, minus some. Of over 20,000 clones listed, roughly four fifths are singletons. Material: unsorted PBMCs, obtained 0.4 years after starting antiretroviral therapy. The receptors here all came from a man over 45 with HIV.

A few counts support this clone. The chain has TRBV18 and TRBJ1-1, with D possibly TRBD1 on 5 matching bases. CDR3 length: 13 amino acids. V lost 2 bases and J 1 base, leaving 5 bases between the germline ends. CDR1 and CDR2 from the germline V gene are KGHSH and LQKENI. CDR3 DNA sequence: TGTGCCAGCTCACCAACAGGGAACACTGAAGCTTTCTTT. This gives the protein CASSPTGNTEAFF.

This clone appeared a few times. The chain combines TRBV28 with TRBJ2-7, with D unresolved. The V and J ends lost 2 bases and 3 bases respectively, with 8 bases between them. The CDR3 runs to 13 residues. Germline CDR1 reads MDHEN; CDR2 reads SYDVKM. The CDR3 sequence: CASSLQSNYEQYF. The CDR3 DNA reads as TGTGCCAGCAGTTTACAGAGTAACTACGAGCAGTACTTC.

V and J are TRBV6-5 and TRBJ1-1; D unresolved. Per the germline V gene, CDR1 is MNHEY and CDR2 is SVGAGI. This CDR3 is built from 16 residues. Trimming took off 4 bases at V and 6 bases at J, with 21 bases between the two ends. This chain's CDR3 is CASSSPVGRLTSEAFF. The CDR3, as DNA: TGTGCCAGCAGTTCCCCCGTAGGGAGACTTACTTCTGAAGCTTTCTTT.

J is TRBJ2-3 and V is TRBV9; 15 nucleotides match TRBD2. V lost 4 bases and J lost 4; bases outside the gene matches: 16. The CDR3 sequence is 20 residues long. Germline V gene data show CDR1 as SGDLS and CDR2 as YYNGEE. The CDR3 DNA reads as TGTGCCAGCAGCCCTCGGACTAGCGGGGGGGTCGCCTTTCGCTCAGATACGCAGTATTTT. As protein: CASSPRTSGGVAFRSDTQYF.

The chain recombines TRBV30 with TRBJ1-1, with D perhaps matching TRBD1 (6 bases). Trimming pared 3 bases from V and 0 bases from J, leaving 14 bases between. The CDR3 runs 15 residues. Germline CDR1 and CDR2: GTSNPN and SVGIG (reference sequence). The DNA for the CDR3 is TGTGCCTGGAGAGGGGGGACAACCATGAACACTGAAGCTTTCTTT. Its translation is CAWRGGTTMNTEAFF.

This rearrangement joins TRBV30 to TRBJ2-7, with TRBD2 matching 7 bases. The germline V gene has CDR1 GTSNPN and CDR2 SVGIG (reference sequence). The J segment lost 0 bases and the V segment lost 6 bases, leaving 8 bases of the junction unmatched. CDR3 size: 14 residues. The CDR3: CACGGSPSSYEQYF. The CDR3 DNA is TGTGCCTGCGGGGGGAGCCCAAGCTCCTACGAGCAGTACTTC.

The chain links TRBV5-1 to TRBJ1-1, with 8 bases lining up with TRBD1. Germline V gene data show CDR1 as SGHRS and CDR2 as YFSETQ. The ends lost 0 bases at V and 3 bases at J; junction bases unmatched: 4. The CDR3 totals 15 residues. The CDR3 DNA sequence: TGCGCCAGCAGCTTGGCAGACAGGGGAGACACTGAAGCTTTCTTT. The encoded protein is CASSLADRGDTEAFF. The variable domain in full, with the rest retrieved from reference TRBV5-1 and TRBJ1-1, is KAGVTQTPRYLIKTRGQQVTLSCSPISGHRSVSWYQQTPGQGLQFLFEYFSETQRNKGNFPGRFSGRQFSNSRSEMNVSTLELGDSALYLCASSLADRGDTEAFFGQGTRLTVV.

The CDR3 protein is CASSLRHRVSNQPQHF. CDR3 sequence (DNA): TGTGCCAGCAGCTTACGTCACAGGGTTAGCAATCAGCCCCAGCATTTT. This chain links TRBV7-2 with TRBJ1-5; perhaps TRBD1 as D (6 bases). Trimming shortened V by 2 bases and J by 0 bases, and 11 bases separated the two germline ends. Germline CDR1 and CDR2: SGHTA and FQGNSA. The CDR3 is 16 residues long.

The J gene is TRBJ2-7, the V gene TRBV5-6; D tentatively reads TRBD1 or TRBD2 (6 bases each). Trimming took 5 bases from V and 6 from J, leaving 21 bases between them. This CDR3 region has 15 residues. Germline CDR1 is SGHDT and CDR2 is YYEEEE. CDR3 residues: CASSWGMGGQGEQYF. CDR3 coding DNA: TGTGCCAGCAGTTGGGGGATGGGGGGCCAAGGCGAGCAGTACTTC.

The rearrangement links TRBV11-3 to TRBJ2-3, with 7 nucleotides matching TRBD2. This CDR3 has 15 amino acids. Germline lookup yields CDR1 SGHNT and CDR2 YENEEA. V shed 3 bases, J shed 1 base, and the junction held 4 bases outside the gene matches. The CDR3 spells CASSFRGGGTDTQYF. Written as DNA, the CDR3 is TGTGCCAGCAGCTTTCGGGGAGGGGGCACAGATACGCAGTATTTT.

This rearrangement joins TRBV28 to TRBJ1-1; D not certain. Trimming left V 8 bases short and J 1 base short, with 17 bases between. The germline CDR1 and CDR2 sequences are MDHEN and SYDVKM. The CDR3 covers 15 residues. CDR3 nucleotide sequence: TGTGCCAGCGTACCAAACGGGCACACGAACACTGAAGCTTTCTTT. This sequence encodes CASVPNGHTNTEAFF.

Only a few counts were recorded for this clone. CDR3 protein: CASSLRTGYYGYTF. The CDR3 DNA sequence: TGTGCCAGCAGCTTGCGGACAGGGTACTATGGCTACACCTTC. The genes are TRBV5-6 and TRBJ1-2; 8 bases line up with TRBD1. Germline values: CDR1 SGHDT, CDR2 YYEEEE. CDR3 length: 14 amino acids. Trimming removed 1 base from V and 3 bases from J; junction bases left unmatched: 2.

The table lists this clone with a count of one. The rearrangement uses TRBV7-9 and TRBJ2-5; D is possibly TRBD1 or TRBD2 (5 bases each). This CDR3 comprises 15 residues. Trimming left V 1 base short and J 5 bases short, with 14 bases between. Germline lookup yields CDR1 SEHNR and CDR2 FQNEAQ (reference sequence). CDR3 in amino acids: CASSLDSRRDETQYF. The CDR3 nucleotides read TGTGCCAGCAGCTTAGATAGCCGTCGGGACGAGACCCAGTACTTC.

This clone was seen once. The chain recombines TRBV7-2 with TRBJ2-5; no clear D gene. The CDR3 consists of 13 residues. The V gene lost 1 base and the J gene lost 4 bases, with 7 bases spanning the gap. CDR1 and CDR2 from the germline V gene are SGHTA and FQGNSA. CDR3 protein: CASSLERIETQYF. The CDR3 DNA reads TGTGCCAGCAGCTTAGAGCGTATAGAGACCCAGTACTTC.

The chain carries TRBV5-4 and TRBJ1-1; no clear D. This CDR3 is built from 15 residues. V was trimmed by 4 bases and J by 1 base, leaving 14 bases between them. Per the germline V gene, CDR1 is SGHNT and CDR2 is YYREEE (reference sequence). In DNA form, the CDR3 reads TGTGCCAGCAGCCCCGGCAACAGCGCGAACACTGAAGCTTTCTTT. Protein product: CASSPGNSANTEAFF.

The chain couples TRBV5-6 to TRBJ1-1; D gene unclear. V lost 0 bases, J lost 4 bases, and 4 bases lay in between. The V gene's germline CDR1 is SGHDT and CDR2 YYEEEE. This CDR3 spans 12 amino acids. This CDR3 is CASSLVFTEAFF. The CDR3 coding sequence is TGTGCCAGCAGCTTGGTCTTCACTGAAGCTTTCTTT.

CDR3 DNA sequence: TGTGCCAGCAACACCGGGACTAGGGGTAATGAGCAGTTCTTC. Amino acid sequence: CASNTGTRGNEQFF. This chain joins TRBV7-2 and TRBJ2-1; 8 bases fit TRBD2. Per the germline V gene, CDR1 is SGHTA and CDR2 is FQGNSA. With V trimmed by 7 bases and J by 7 bases, 9 bases remained unmatched. The length of the CDR3 is 14 residues.